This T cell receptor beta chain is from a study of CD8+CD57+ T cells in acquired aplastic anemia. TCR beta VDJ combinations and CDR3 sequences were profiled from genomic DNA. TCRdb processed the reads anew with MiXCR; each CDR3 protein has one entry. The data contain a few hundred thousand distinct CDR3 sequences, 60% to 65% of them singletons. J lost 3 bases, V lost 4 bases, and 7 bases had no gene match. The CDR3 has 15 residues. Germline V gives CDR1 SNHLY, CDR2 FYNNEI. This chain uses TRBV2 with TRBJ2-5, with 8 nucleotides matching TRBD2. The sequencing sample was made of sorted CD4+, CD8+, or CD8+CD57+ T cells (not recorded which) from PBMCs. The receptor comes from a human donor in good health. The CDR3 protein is CASSASGGLEETQYF. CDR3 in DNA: TGTGCCAGCAGTGCCAGCGGGGGTCTGGAAGAGACCCAGTACTTC.